The subject of this entry is one T cell receptor beta chain. This clone's antigen is unknown. Base qualities are missing; no much larger clone stands one base away. Checkpoint therapy was initiated 14 to 28 days after autologous transplant, and ipilimumab was administered at 1 mg/kg intravenously on day 1 of selected weeks. Nivolumab was given at 3 mg/kg intravenously on day 1 of weeks 1, 4, 7, 10, and every two weeks through week 26. The study was a Phase Ib clinical trial testing combined checkpoint inhibition with ipilimumab and nivolumab as consolidation after autologous stem cell transplantation. Library prep was done by the immunoSEQ multiplex PCR assay. TCRdb carries this immuneACCESS record with in-frame sequences only. Its versions omit some clonotypes, under half of them owing to an unresolved V gene in the studies checked, with the rest unexplained. A total of 37,000 or so clones appear in this sample, 80% to 95% of them only once. The top ten hold under 0.9% of the sample.

The record originates from a study of ipilimumab plus nivolumab after autologous stem cell transplantation (dated by TCRdb to 2020 to 2022). Regarding the complete study: A median of roughly 5 ipilimumab doses and under 10 nivolumab doses was received by trial patients. Included in the myeloma cohort were high-risk transplant-naive patients as well as patients relapsing within 3 years of a first autologous transplant. Patients with high-risk diffuse large B cell lymphoma, mature T cell lymphoma, or multiple myeloma undergoing autologous transplant were enrolled in the trial. The intent-to-treat population of the trial was made up of a few dozen patients. The study at large found these results: Per the authors, a biologic rationale for further study of the post-transplant checkpoint inhibition approach was offered by T cell receptor repertoire, regulatory T cell phenotype and gut microbiota profiles. Combined checkpoint inhibition appeared tolerable as post-transplant consolidation, according to the authors' conclusion.

Trimmed from V: 5 bases; trimmed from J: 5 bases; junction bases lacking a gene match: 9. The germline V gene gives CDR1 as KGHSH and CDR2 as LQKENI. From cysteine to phenylalanine, the CDR3 is 16 amino acids long. The kept DNA is CDR3 alone, 48 bases in frame from the first base. The receptor was isolated from a male donor with multiple myeloma. The rearranged chain carries TRBV18 and TRBJ2-5; 12 junctional bases match TRBD2. The specimen was PBMCs, collected in a trial of ipilimumab plus nivolumab as post-transplant consolidation. The nucleotides read TGTGCCAGCTCAACGACTAGCGGGGGACCCCGGGAGACCCAGTACTTC. Protein translation: CASSTTSGGPRETQYF.